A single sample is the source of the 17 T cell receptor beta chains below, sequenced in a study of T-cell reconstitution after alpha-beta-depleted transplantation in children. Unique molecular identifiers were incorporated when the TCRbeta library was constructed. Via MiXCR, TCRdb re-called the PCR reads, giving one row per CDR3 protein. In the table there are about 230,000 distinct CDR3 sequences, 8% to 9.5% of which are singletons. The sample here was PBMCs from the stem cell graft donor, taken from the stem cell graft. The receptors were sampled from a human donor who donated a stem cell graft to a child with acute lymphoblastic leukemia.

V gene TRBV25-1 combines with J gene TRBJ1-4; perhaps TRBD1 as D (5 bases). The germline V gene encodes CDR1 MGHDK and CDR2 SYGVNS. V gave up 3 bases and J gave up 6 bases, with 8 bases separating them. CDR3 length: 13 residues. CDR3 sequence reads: CASSDLGHEKLFF. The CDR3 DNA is TGTGCCAGCAGTGATCTGGGACATGAAAAACTGTTTTTT. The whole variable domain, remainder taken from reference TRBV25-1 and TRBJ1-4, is EADIYQTPRYLVIGTGKKITLECSQTMGHDKMYWYQQDPGMELHLIHYSYGVNSTEKGDLSSESTVSRIRTEHFPLTLESARPSHTSQYLCASSDLGHEKLFFGSGTQLSVL.

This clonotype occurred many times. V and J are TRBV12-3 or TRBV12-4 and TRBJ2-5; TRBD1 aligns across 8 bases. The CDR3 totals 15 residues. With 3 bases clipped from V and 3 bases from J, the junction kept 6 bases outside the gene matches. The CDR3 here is CASSFPGQGKETQYF. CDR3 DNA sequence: TGTGCCAGCAGTTTTCCTGGACAGGGAAAAGAGACCCAGTACTTC.

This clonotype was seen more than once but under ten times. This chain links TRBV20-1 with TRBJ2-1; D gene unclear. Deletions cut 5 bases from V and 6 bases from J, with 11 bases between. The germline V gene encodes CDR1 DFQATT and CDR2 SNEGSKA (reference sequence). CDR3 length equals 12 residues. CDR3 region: CSASSPANEQFF. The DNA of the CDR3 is TGCAGTGCTTCATCGCCCGCCAATGAGCAGTTCTTC.

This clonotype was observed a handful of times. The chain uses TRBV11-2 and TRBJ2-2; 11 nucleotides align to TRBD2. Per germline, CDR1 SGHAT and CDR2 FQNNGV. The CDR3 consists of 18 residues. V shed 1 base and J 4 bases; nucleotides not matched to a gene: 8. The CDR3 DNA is TGTGCCAGCAGCTTAGGACCACTAGCGGGGGCTAGCACCGGGGAGCTGTTTTTT. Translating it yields CASSLGPLAGASTGELFF.

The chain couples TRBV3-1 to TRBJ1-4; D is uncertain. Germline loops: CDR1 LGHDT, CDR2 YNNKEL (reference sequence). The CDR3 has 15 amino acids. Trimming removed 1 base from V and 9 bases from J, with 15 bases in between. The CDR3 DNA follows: TGTGCCAGCAGCCAAGCGAGGTCGGGAGAGCAAAAACTGTTTTTT. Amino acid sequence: CASSQARSGEQKLFF.

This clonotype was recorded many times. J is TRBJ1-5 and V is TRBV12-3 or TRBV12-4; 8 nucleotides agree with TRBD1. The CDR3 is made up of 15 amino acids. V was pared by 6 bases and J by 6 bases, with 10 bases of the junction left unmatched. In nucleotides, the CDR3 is TGTGCCAGCAGCCTCCTAGGACAGGGCCTTCAGCCCCAGCATTTT. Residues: CASSLLGQGLQPQHF.

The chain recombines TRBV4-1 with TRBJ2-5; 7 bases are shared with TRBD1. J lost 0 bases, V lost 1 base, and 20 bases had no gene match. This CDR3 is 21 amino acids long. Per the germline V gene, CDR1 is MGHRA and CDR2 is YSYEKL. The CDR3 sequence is CASSQAYRGNFAIEYQETQYF. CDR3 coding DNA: TGCGCCAGCAGCCAAGCGTACAGGGGAAATTTCGCGATTGAGTACCAAGAGACCCAGTACTTC.

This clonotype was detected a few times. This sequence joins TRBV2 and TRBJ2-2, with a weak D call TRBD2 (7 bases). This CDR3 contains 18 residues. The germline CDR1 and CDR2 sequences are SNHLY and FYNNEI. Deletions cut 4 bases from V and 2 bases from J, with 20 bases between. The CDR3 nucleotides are TGTGCCAGCAGTGCGGGGAGGGGGAAATTTGCTAACACCGGGGAGCTGTTTTTT. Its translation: CASSAGRGKFANTGELFF.

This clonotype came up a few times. The CDR3 spells CASSSSSGTVAYGYTF. CDR3 sequence (DNA): TGTGCCAGCAGCTCGTCATCCGGGACAGTTGCCTATGGCTACACCTTC. The chain uses TRBV7-9 and TRBJ1-2; 7 nucleotides match TRBD1. Losses at the gene ends were 4 bases for V and 4 bases for J; bases not matched to a gene: 12. Germline CDR1 is SEHNR and CDR2 is FQNEAQ (reference sequence). This CDR3 contains 16 residues.

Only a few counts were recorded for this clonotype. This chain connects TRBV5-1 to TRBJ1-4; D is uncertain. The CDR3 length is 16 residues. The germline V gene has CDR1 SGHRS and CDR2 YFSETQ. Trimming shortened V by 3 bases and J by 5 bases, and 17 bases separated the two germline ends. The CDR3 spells CASSSGFGGPNEKLFF. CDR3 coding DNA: TGCGCCAGCAGCTCGGGTTTCGGAGGCCCCAATGAAAAACTGTTTTTT.

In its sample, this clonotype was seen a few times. The DNA of the CDR3 is TGTGCCAGCAATCAGGGGCCGACGGATGAGCAGTTCTTC. Amino acids: CASNQGPTDEQFF. This chain joins TRBV2 and TRBJ2-1, with a possible D match to TRBD1 (6 bases). Germline CDR1 reads SNHLY; CDR2 reads FYNNEI. The V end lost 7 bases, the J end lost 8 bases, and 15 bases lay between the germline ends. This CDR3 comprises 13 residues. The whole variable domain, remainder taken from reference TRBV2 and TRBJ2-1, is EPEVTQTPSHQVTQMGQEVILRCVPISNHLYFYWYRQILGQKVEFLVSFYNNEISEKSEIFDDQFSVERPDGSNFTLKIRSTKLEDSAMYFCASNQGPTDEQFFGPGTRLTVL.

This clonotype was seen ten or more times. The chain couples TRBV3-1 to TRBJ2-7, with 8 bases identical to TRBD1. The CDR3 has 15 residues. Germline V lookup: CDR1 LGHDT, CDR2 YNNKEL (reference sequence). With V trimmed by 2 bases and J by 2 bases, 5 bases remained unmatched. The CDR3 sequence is CASSQYTGQAYEQYF. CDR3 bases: TGTGCCAGCAGCCAATACACGGGACAGGCCTACGAGCAGTACTTC.

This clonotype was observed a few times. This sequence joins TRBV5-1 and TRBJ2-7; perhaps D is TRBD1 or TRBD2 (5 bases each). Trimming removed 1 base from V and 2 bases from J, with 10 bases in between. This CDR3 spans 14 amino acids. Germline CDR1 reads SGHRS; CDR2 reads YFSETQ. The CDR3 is CASSLRDGPYEQYF. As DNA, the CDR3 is TGCGCCAGCAGCTTGAGGGACGGACCCTACGAGCAGTACTTC. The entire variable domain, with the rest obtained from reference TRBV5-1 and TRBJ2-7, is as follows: KAGVTQTPRYLIKTRGQQVTLSCSPISGHRSVSWYQQTPGQGLQFLFEYFSETQRNKGNFPGRFSGRQFSNSRSEMNVSTLELGDSALYLCASSLRDGPYEQYFGPGTRLTVT.

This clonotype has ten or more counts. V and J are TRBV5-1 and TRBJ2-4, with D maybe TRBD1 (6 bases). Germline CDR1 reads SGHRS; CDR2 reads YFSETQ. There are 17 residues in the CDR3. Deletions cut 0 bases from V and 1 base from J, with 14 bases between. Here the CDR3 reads CASSLGGVGAAKNIQYF. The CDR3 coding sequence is TGCGCCAGCAGCTTGGGTGGCGTGGGGGCTGCCAAAAACATTCAGTACTTC. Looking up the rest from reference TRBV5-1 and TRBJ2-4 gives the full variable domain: KAGVTQTPRYLIKTRGQQVTLSCSPISGHRSVSWYQQTPGQGLQFLFEYFSETQRNKGNFPGRFSGRQFSNSRSEMNVSTLELGDSALYLCASSLGGVGAAKNIQYFGAGTRLSVL.

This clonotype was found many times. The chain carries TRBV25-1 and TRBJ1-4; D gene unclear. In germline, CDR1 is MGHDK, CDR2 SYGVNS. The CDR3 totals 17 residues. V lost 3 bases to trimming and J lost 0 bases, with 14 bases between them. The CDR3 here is CASSDYHTVTTNEKLFF. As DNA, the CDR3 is TGTGCCAGCAGTGATTATCACACAGTCACAACTAATGAAAAACTGTTTTTT.

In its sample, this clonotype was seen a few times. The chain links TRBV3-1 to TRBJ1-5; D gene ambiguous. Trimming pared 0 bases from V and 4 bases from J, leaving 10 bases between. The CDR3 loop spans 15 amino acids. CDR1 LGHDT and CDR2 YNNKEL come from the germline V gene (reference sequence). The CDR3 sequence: CASSQEGIGNQPQHF. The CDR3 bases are TGTGCCAGCAGCCAAGAAGGGATAGGGAATCAGCCCCAGCATTTT.

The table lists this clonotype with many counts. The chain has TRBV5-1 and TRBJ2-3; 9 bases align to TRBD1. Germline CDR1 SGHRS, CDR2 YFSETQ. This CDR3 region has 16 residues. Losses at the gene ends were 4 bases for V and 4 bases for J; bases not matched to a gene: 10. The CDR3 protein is CASSEGQGKRADTQYF. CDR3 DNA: TGCGCCAGCAGCGAGGGACAGGGTAAAAGGGCAGATACGCAGTATTTT.